A selection of T cell receptor beta chains follows, all from one sample in a study of blood T cells in healthy people across ages. Using its own MiXCR run on the 5' RACE reads, TCRdb lists one record per CDR3 protein. The sample includes over 700,000 distinct CDR3 sequences, more than 20% seen only once; the top ten take 9.4%. These data were likewise used in another study, on T cells of mothers and their children.

Material for sequencing was blood. The receptors originated from a boy between 10 and 17 years old in good health. Each CDR3 is given with its conserved first and last residue. The D gene is left open where the match is weak. Size tells how often a clone was seen (once, few, many) or the class of an expanded clone, and some rows leave it out.

>TRBJ1-2|.|.|15|TRBV28
TGTGCCAGCAGTCCCCAGGGACTGGGCGACTATGGCTACACCTTC
CASSPQGLGDYGYTF
>TRBJ2-6|.|.|15|TRBV9
TGTGCCAGCAGCCCACAACTCTCTGGGGCCAACGTCCTGACTTTC
CASSPQLSGANVLTF
>TRBJ2-5|TRBD1|.|15|TRBV20-1
TGCAGTGCTAGGGGGCGAGGGACAGTTCACTACGGGCAGTACTTC
CSARGRGTVHYGQYF
>TRBJ2-7|.|few|14|TRBV5-5
TGCGCCAGCAGCGCCACCGGGACACCCTACGAGCAGTACTTC
CASSATGTPYEQYF
>TRBJ2-2|.|many|16|TRBV3-1
TGTGCCAGCAGCCAAGGCCGGGGTTCGAACACCGGGGAGCTGTTTTTT
CASSQGRGSNTGELFF
>TRBJ2-2|TRBD2|.|14|TRBV7-2
TGTGCCAGCAGAGAGGGTAGCGGGGCCGGGGAGCTGTTTTTT
CASREGSGAGELFF
>TRBJ2-7|.|.|14|TRBV5-1
TGCGCCAGCAGCGCGGAGGGGACAGTTTACGAGCAGTACTTC
CASSAEGTVYEQYF
>TRBJ2-1|.|.|20|TRBV29-1
TGCAGCGTTCGCCCCACCAATACTGGATTTCGGGTGAGCTCCTACAATGAGCAGTTCTTC
CSVRPTNTGFRVSSYNEQFF
>TRBJ2-5|.|.|15|TRBV6-4
TGTGCCACCTCTCTAACGGGGGCGAGGGGAGAGACCCAGTACTTC
CATSLTGARGETQYF
>TRBJ2-5|.|few|15|TRBV4-3
TGCGCCAGCAGCCAAGAGGGCAGACCACAAGAGACCCAGTACTTC
CASSQEGRPQETQYF
>TRBJ2-1|.|.|19|TRBV10-3
TGTGCCATCAGTGGACAGACAGGTATCGTCGTTAAGAACTACAATGAGCAGTTCTTC
CAISGQTGIVVKNYNEQFF
>TRBJ1-2|.|.|11|TRBV29-1
TGCAGCTTCTCGGACGCGTATGGCTACACCTTC
CSFSDAYGYTF
>TRBJ2-2|.|.|14|TRBV2
TGTGCCAGCAGTGAAGGGCTACCCACCGGGGAGCTGTTTTTT
CASSEGLPTGELFF
>TRBJ2-1|TRBD2|.|16|TRBV7-9
TGTGCCAGCAGCGCCCGAGGGGCGGGGGTTTACAATGAGCAGTTCTTC
CASSARGAGVYNEQFF
>TRBJ2-4|.|few|13|TRBV29-1
TGCAGCGCCCGGAGTGGGTCCAAAAACATTCAGTACTTC
CSARSGSKNIQYF
>TRBJ2-2|.|.|16|TRBV7-9
TGTGCCAGCAGCTCTGGCCCGACGTCGAACACCGGGGAGCTGTTTTTT
CASSSGPTSNTGELFF
>TRBJ1-1|TRBD1|.|16|TRBV27
TGTGCCAGCAGTCTGACAGGGGTTAGTATGAACACTGAAGCTTTCTTT
CASSLTGVSMNTEAFF
>TRBJ2-7|TRBD1|few|14|TRBV9
TGTGCCAGCAGCGTAACGGGACAGGGAGACGAGCAGTACTTC
CASSVTGQGDEQYF
>TRBJ1-1|.|.|14|TRBV7-9
TGTGCCAGCAGCTTAACACAGCCCGGCGGTAAAGCTTTCTTT
CASSLTQPGGKAFF
>TRBJ1-6|.|few|17|TRBV27
TGCGCCAGCAGTTTATCGTTAGGTAGCTCCTATAATTCACCCCTCCACTTT
CASSLSLGSSYNSPLHF
>TRBJ2-5|.|.|14|TRBV7-2
TGTGCCAGCAGGCTCGACAGAGCCGGGGAGACCCAGTACTTC
CASRLDRAGETQYF
>TRBJ2-2|TRBD2|.|17|TRBV4-3
TGCGCCAGCAGCCAACTCTTTAGCGGGGGAGAAACCGGGGAGCTGTTTTTT
CASSQLFSGGETGELFF
>TRBJ2-1|TRBD2|few|18|TRBV3-1
TGTGCCAGCAGCCAAGAGTCTGGCGGGGGGTCCTCCTACAATGAGCAGTTCTTC
CASSQESGGGSSYNEQFF
>TRBJ1-2|.|.|15|TRBV3-1
TGTGCCAGCAGCCGGGGAATCACCTATTACTATGGCTACACCTTC
CASSRGITYYYGYTF
>TRBJ1-6|.|.|14|TRBV9
TGTGCCAGCAGCGTAGAGGGTAATAATTCACCCCTCCACTTT
CASSVEGNNSPLHF
>TRBJ2-7|TRBD2|.|14|TRBV7-2
TGTGCCAGCAGCCCCACTAGCGGGAGTTACCCCCAGTACTTC
CASSPTSGSYPQYF
>TRBJ2-7|.|few|13|TRBV5-1
TGCGCCAGCAGCTTGGGCATCGGCTACGAGCAGTACTTC
CASSLGIGYEQYF
>TRBJ1-1|.|.|13|TRBV3-1
TGTGCCAGCAGCCCGGGCCTGGGCACTGAAGCTTTCTTT
CASSPGLGTEAFF
>TRBJ2-1|.|few|17|TRBV7-6
TGTGCCAGCAGCAGAAACCGCGGGGGCCCCTCCTACAATGAGCAGTTCTTC
CASSRNRGGPSYNEQFF
>TRBJ2-2|.|.|14|TRBV7-2
TGTGCCAGCAGCTTCCGGAGTAGCACCGGGGAGCTGTTTTTT
CASSFRSSTGELFF
>TRBJ2-7|TRBD1|.|15|TRBV16
TGTGCCAGCAGCCAATCTGGGCAGGGGGCCCACGAGCAGTACTTC
CASSQSGQGAHEQYF
>TRBJ2-5|TRBD1|.|16|TRBV3-1
TGTGCCAGCAGCCAACAAACAGGGGGCCGGGGAGAGACCCAGTACTTC
CASSQQTGGRGETQYF
>TRBJ2-1|TRBD1|few|17|TRBV12-5
TGTGCTAGTGGCCCTCCCGGCTCCGGGACAGGGCTAAATGAGCAGTTCTTC
CASGPPGSGTGLNEQFF
>TRBJ2-7|TRBD1|few|15|TRBV6-6
TGTGCCAGCAGTTACGGTGACAGGGCGGCCTACGAGCAGTACTTC
CASSYGDRAAYEQYF
>TRBJ2-5|.|few|18|TRBV7-9
TGTGCCAGCAGCTTACTGAGCAACCCAACAGGGAGGCAAGAGACCCAGTACTTC
CASSLLSNPTGRQETQYF
>TRBJ2-5|TRBD1|.|14|TRBV10-3
TGTGCCATCAGTGACAGGGACAGACAAGAGACCCAGTACTTC
CAISDRDRQETQYF
>TRBJ2-1|TRBD2|.|16|TRBV4-2
TGTGCCAGCAGCCAAGTGGGCGGGAGGCCCGGCGATGAGCAGTTCTTC
CASSQVGGRPGDEQFF
>TRBJ2-1|TRBD2|few|16|TRBV7-6
TGTGCCAGCAGCTTACTCCGAGCGGGAGGCCACAATGAGCAGTTCTTC
CASSLLRAGGHNEQFF
>TRBJ2-3|TRBD1|.|14|TRBV29-1
TGCAGCGCCCAAGGGACAGGGAACACAGATACGCAGTATTTT
CSAQGTGNTDTQYF
>TRBJ2-7|TRBD2|.|14|TRBV20-1
TGCAGTGCCGCCAGGACTAGCGAGGCGGGGGAGCAGTACTTC
CSAARTSEAGEQYF
>TRBJ1-3|.|.|15|TRBV7-9
TGTGCCAGCAGCTTATCTCCCGGTGAAGGAAACACCATATATTTT
CASSLSPGEGNTIYF
>TRBJ1-4|.|.|15|TRBV4-1
TGCGCCAGCAGCCTTTCCCCTGATCGCCCCGAAAAACTGTTTTTT
CASSLSPDRPEKLFF
>TRBJ2-7|.|.|12|TRBV29-1
TGCAGCGTGACCGACAGCTCCTACGAGCAGTACTTC
CSVTDSSYEQYF
>TRBJ2-5|.|few|14|TRBV15
TGTGCCACCAGCAGAGATGCGAAACAAGAGACCCAGTACTTC
CATSRDAKQETQYF
>TRBJ2-2|TRBD1|.|14|TRBV13
TGTGCCAGCAGCGACAGGGGGCATATCGGGGAGCTGTTTTTT
CASSDRGHIGELFF
>TRBJ1-2|.|few|14|TRBV6-2/TRBV6-3
TGTGCCAGCAGTTACTCGAGTACGGGGAGTGGCTACACCTTC
CASSYSSTGSGYTF